Each of the 28 T cell receptor beta chains below was sequenced from the same sample in a study of T cells in women clearing cervical HPV infection. Only in-frame clones appear in the TCRdb table, and some are missing; sequencing was by immunoSEQ multiplex PCR. This table holds around 24,000 clones. Sequencing was performed on blood buffy coat. The receptors shown here come from a woman between 18 and 75 years old with a cervical HPV16 infection that either progressed to CIN3+ or cleared (not recorded which).

About this clone: The read ends 3 residues early relative to the CDR3; the germline J gene fills the gap. V usage is TRBV15 and J usage is TRBJ2-4; D not resolved. There are 12 residues in the CDR3. V gave up 0 bases and J gave up 8 bases, with 5 bases separating them. Germline CDR1 LNHNV, CDR2 YYDKDF (reference sequence). The DNA read from the CDR3 is TGTGCCACCAGCAGAGATACGGACATT. Its protein product is CATSRDTDI. The whole CDR3 reads CATSRDTDIQYF.

Concerning this clone itself: The read ends 3 residues before the CDR3 terminus; that terminus is restored from the germline J gene. The chain employs TRBV19 and TRBJ1-3, with D possibly TRBD1 on 5 matching bases. CDR3 length: 13 amino acids. Trimming removed 11 bases from V and 7 bases from J, with 18 bases in between. From germline, CDR1 is LNHDA and CDR2 SQIVND (reference sequence). CDR3 residues: CASSQVDTNTIYF. CDR3 DNA, as far as it was read: TGTGCCTCCTCCCAGGTGGACACCAACACC. The full variable domain, its missing parts supplied by reference TRBV19 and TRBJ1-3, is DGGITQSPKYLFRKEGQNVTLSCEQNLNHDAMYWYRQDPGQGLRLIYYSQIVNDFQKGDIAEGYSVSREKKESFPLTVTSAQKNPTAFYLCASSQVDTNTIYFGEGSWLTVV.

About this clone: The CDR3 end is not reached by the read, which stops 3 residues before it; the germline J gene fills it in. The chain has TRBV13 and TRBJ2-1; TRBD1 matches at 7 bases. Looked up from germline, CDR1 is PRHDT and CDR2 is FYEKMQ (reference sequence). This CDR3 has 16 amino acids. The trim removed 1 base at V and 7 bases at J, leaving 10 bases unmatched. The CDR3 DNA, read in part, is TGTGCCAGCAGCTTAGTAGGGGGCAGGGCTACGAATGAG. Residues: CASSLVGGRATNE. Given in full, the CDR3 is CASSLVGGRATNEQFF. Drawing the rest from reference TRBV13 and TRBJ2-1, the complete variable domain is AAGVIQSPRHLIKEKRETATLKCYPIPRHDTVYWYQQGPGQDPQFLISFYEKMQSDKGSIPDRFSAQQFSDYHSELNMSSLELGDSALYFCASSLVGGRATNEQFFGPGTRLTVL.

A word on this clone: The read comes to an end 3 residues before the CDR3 does, leaving the germline J gene to fill in the end. The genes are TRBV7-9 and TRBJ1-1, with D maybe TRBD1 (6 bases). The CDR3 spans 15 residues. V lost 5 bases to trimming and J lost 3 bases, with 16 bases between them. Germline assignment: CDR1 SEHNR and CDR2 FQNEAQ (reference sequence). The chain's CDR3 is CASSPARGGDTEAFF. The CDR3 bases that were read are TGTGCCAGCAGCCCCGCTAGAGGGGGGGACACTGAA.

A remark on this clone: Read sequence stops 3 residues before the CDR3 end, and the germline J gene provides the missing end. The chain couples TRBV7-2 to TRBJ2-5; D is ambiguous. The length of the CDR3 is 12 residues. V was cut by 5 bases and J by 0 bases, with 4 bases left in between. CDR1 is SGHTA and CDR2 is FQGNSA in the germline V gene. CDR3 DNA (partial): TGTGCCAGCAGCCCAAACCAAGAGACC. This codes for CASSPNQET. The whole CDR3 sequence reads CASSPNQETQYF.

Comments on this clone: The CDR3 end lies 3 residues beyond the end of the read and is filled in from the germline J gene. The rearrangement links TRBV7-7 to TRBJ2-4; a possible D gene is TRBD2 (6 bases). The germline V gene has CDR1 SSHAT and CDR2 FNYEAQ (reference sequence). The CDR3 extends over 16 amino acids. The CDR3 DNA, read in part, is TGTGCCAGCAGCCATCTAACCGGTGGGGTGGACTATGGT. Its protein product is CASSHLTGGVDYG. The entire CDR3 protein reads CASSHLTGGVDYGQYF.

Comment on this clone: The CDR3 end falls 3 residues outside the read, so it is completed with the germline J gene. The rearrangement links TRBV6-1 to TRBJ1-2, with unresolved D. Between the trimmed V and J ends, which lost 1 base and 3 bases, there was a span of 6 bases. The germline V gene encodes CDR1 MNHNS and CDR2 SASEGT. CDR3 length equals 13 residues. CDR3 DNA, as far as it was read: TGTGCCAGCAGTGAAGGGCATTACTATGGC. It translates to CASSEGHYYG. The CDR3, in full, reads CASSEGHYYGYTF.

Note on this clone: The sequence runs out 3 residues before the end of the CDR3; the remainder is reconstructed from the germline J gene. V gene TRBV7-2 combines with J gene TRBJ1-5, with D possibly TRBD1 on 6 matching bases. Germline V gives CDR1 SGHTA, CDR2 FQGNSA. V shed 4 bases and J shed 1 base, with 11 bases lying between them. There are 15 residues in the CDR3. The CDR3 reads CASSYQGMSNQPQHF. CDR3 DNA (partial): TGTGCCAGCAGCTACCAGGGGATGAGCAATCAGCCC.

On this clone: The CDR3 end lies 3 residues beyond the end of the read and is filled in from the germline J gene. The rearrangement uses TRBV2 and TRBJ2-5; 8 nucleotides agree with TRBD1. The CDR3 runs to 12 residues. CDR1 is SNHLY, CDR2 FYNNEI, per germline. V gave up 6 bases and J gave up 3 bases; unmatched junction bases: 0. The CDR3 loop is CASRDREETQYF. Incomplete CDR3 DNA: TGTGCCAGCAGGGACAGGGAAGAGACC. The whole variable domain, remainder taken from reference TRBV2 and TRBJ2-5, is EPEVTQTPSHQVTQMGQEVILRCVPISNHLYFYWYRQILGQKVEFLVSFYNNEISEKSEIFDDQFSVERPDGSNFTLKIRSTKLEDSAMYFCASRDREETQYFGPGTRLLVL.

A note on this clone: The read comes to an end 3 residues before the CDR3 does, leaving the germline J gene to fill in the end. The J gene is TRBJ2-7, the V gene TRBV18; 10 nucleotides match TRBD1. The CDR3 is made up of 14 amino acids. V was clipped by 5 bases and J by 3 bases; unmatched bases: 4. Germline assignment: CDR1 KGHSH and CDR2 LQKENI. The CDR3 sequence is CASSADRGDYEQYF. The CDR3 DNA, read in part, is TGTGCCAGCTCAGCGGACAGGGGGGACTACGAG.

Of note for this clone: The read terminates 3 residues before the CDR3 end, so the remaining end is supplied by the germline J gene. The V gene is TRBV19, the J gene TRBJ1-6; a possible D gene is TRBD1 (6 bases). CDR3 length: 10 residues. Deletions cut 9 bases from V and 9 bases from J, with 6 bases between. Germline CDR1 is LNHDA and CDR2 is SQIVND (reference sequence). This chain's CDR3 is CARQGSPLHF. Partial CDR3 DNA: TGTGCCAGACAGGGTTCACCC.

A note on this clone: The sequenced fragment ends 3 residues before the CDR3 boundary, so the rest is inferred from the germline J gene. V and J are TRBV9 and TRBJ2-1; 11 nucleotides agree with TRBD2. The CDR3 sequence is 15 residues long. Trimming removed 3 bases from V and 8 bases from J; junction bases left unmatched: 7. From germline, CDR1 is SGDLS and CDR2 YYNGEE. CDR3: CASSEIAGGLDEQFF. CDR3 DNA (partial): TGTGCCAGCAGCGAAATAGCGGGGGGGCTTGATGAG. Together with reference TRBV9 and TRBJ2-1, the CDR3 gives the full variable domain: DSGVTQTPKHLITATGQRVTLRCSPRSGDLSVYWYQQSLDQGLQFLIQYYNGEERAKGNILERFSAQQFPDLHSELNLSSLELGDSALYFCASSEIAGGLDEQFFGPGTRLTVL.

A remark on this clone: The CDR3 is cut off 3 residues early in the read; its end comes from the germline J gene. The rearrangement links TRBV7-6 to TRBJ2-5; a weak D match, TRBD1 (5 bases). The CDR3 has 14 residues. Germline-derived CDR1 and CDR2 are SGHVS and FNYEAQ. V was shortened by 1 base and J by 5 bases, with 11 bases between the two germline ends. The CDR3: CASSLVGVVETQYF. The CDR3 DNA, read in part, is TGTGCCAGCAGCTTAGTAGGGGTCGTTGAGACC.

The CDR3 DNA, read in part, is TGCAGTGCCGGACAGGCCCAGGGCTCCTATAATTCACCC. It codes for CSAGQAQGSYNSP. The CDR3 as a whole reads CSAGQAQGSYNSPLHF. The chain recombines TRBV20-1 with TRBJ1-6; 7 nucleotides line up with TRBD1. The missing CDR3 end, 3 residues past where the read stops, is filled in from the germline J gene. Germline lookup yields CDR1 DFQATT and CDR2 SNEGSKA (reference sequence). V lost 6 bases to trimming and J lost 0 bases; unmatched junction nucleotides: 8. CDR3 length equals 16 residues.

Here the CDR3 reads CASILMTGSTDTAFF. The sequenced part of the CDR3 DNA is TGTGCCAGCATTCTCATGACAGGTAGCACAGATACG. The chain uses TRBV2 and TRBJ1-1; tentatively, D is TRBD1 (6 bases). Sequencing ends 3 residues short of the CDR3 end; the germline J gene provides the rest. The length of the CDR3 is 15 residues. CDR1 and CDR2 from the germline V gene are SNHLY and FYNNEI.

This clone counts as medium-sized by frequency. Coverage ceases 3 residues before the CDR3 finishes, and the germline J gene fills in the end. V and J are TRBV4-2 and TRBJ1-6; 9 nucleotides agree with TRBD1. The CDR3 length is 17 residues. V shed 1 base and J 10 bases; nucleotides not matched to a gene: 11. Germline values: CDR1 LGHNA, CDR2 YNFKEQ. The CDR3 spells CASSQGRDRDFNSPLHF. The sequenced part of the CDR3 DNA is TGTGCCAGCAGCCAAGGCCGGGACAGGGACTTTAACTCACCC.

On this clone: Coverage ceases 3 residues before the CDR3 finishes, and the germline J gene fills in the end. V is TRBV18 and J is TRBJ1-2, with TRBD1 matching 7 bases. The CDR3 is made up of 14 amino acids. The germline CDR1 and CDR2 sequences are KGHSH and LQKENI. The DNA read from the CDR3 is TGTGCCAGCTCAACTACGGACAGGTATGGGGAC. This codes for CASSTTDRYGD. In full, the CDR3 reads CASSTTDRYGDYTF.

Concerning this clone itself: The read terminates 3 residues before the CDR3 end, so the remaining end is supplied by the germline J gene. V gene TRBV5-1 combines with J gene TRBJ1-2; possible D gene TRBD1, 5 bases. The CDR3 loop spans 12 amino acids. Germline CDR1 is SGHRS and CDR2 is YFSETQ. The V gene lost 4 bases and the J gene lost 6 bases, with 10 bases spanning the gap. CDR3 DNA, as far as it was read: TGCGCCAGCAGCCCGGACACTAATGGC. Its protein product is CASSPDTNG. In full, the CDR3 is CASSPDTNGYTF.

In the case of this clone: Read data end 3 residues before the CDR3 end; the end is taken from the germline J gene. The V gene is TRBV6-1, the J gene TRBJ2-2; D not resolved. Germline lookup yields CDR1 MNHNS and CDR2 SASEGT. There are 16 residues in the CDR3. Trimming cost V 2 bases and J 8 bases, with 18 bases left between them. The CDR3 region is CASSEPRLTFAGELFF. The sequenced part of the CDR3 DNA is TGTGCCAGCAGTGAACCCAGGTTAACGTTCGCGGGGGAG.

About this clone: From the germline J gene comes the end of the CDR3, since the read stops 3 residues before it. The chain employs TRBV7-9 and TRBJ1-1; 9 bases agree with TRBD1. Trimming at V came to 3 bases and at J to 5 bases, leaving 1 base not matched to a gene. Per germline, CDR1 SEHNR and CDR2 FQNEAQ (reference sequence). This CDR3 region has 13 residues. The DNA read from the CDR3 is TGTGCCAGCAGCTTGACAGGGGGAACTGAA. Translation gives CASSLTGGTE. The complete CDR3 sequence is CASSLTGGTEAFF.

On this clone itself: The read falls 3 residues short of the CDR3 end, and the missing part is taken from the germline J gene. J is TRBJ2-3 and V is TRBV7-3, with D perhaps matching TRBD2 (6 bases). CDR3 length equals 14 residues. Germline values: CDR1 SGHTA, CDR2 FQGTGA. V was shortened by 4 bases and J by 7 bases, with 15 bases between the two germline ends. The CDR3 spells CASSYRDSPNTQYF. CDR3 DNA (partial): TGTGCCAGCAGCTACCGGGACTCCCCAAATACG.

Remarks on this clone: The sequence runs out 3 residues before the end of the CDR3; the remainder is reconstructed from the germline J gene. V and J are TRBV7-9 and TRBJ1-3, with a possible D match to TRBD1 (5 bases). The V end was cut by 6 bases, the J end by 2 bases, with 11 bases between. The CDR3 is made up of 14 amino acids. Germline lookup yields CDR1 SEHNR and CDR2 FQNEAQ (reference sequence). CDR3 loop: CASSFRGAGNTIYF. Incomplete CDR3 DNA: TGTGCCAGCAGTTTTCGGGGGGCTGGAAACACC.

The CDR3 sequence is CASKADRGSNQPQHF. The part of the CDR3 DNA that was read is TGTGCCAGCAAAGCGGACAGGGGATCTAATCAGCCC. The chain joins TRBV19 to TRBJ1-5, with 9 nucleotides matching TRBD1. The read falls 3 residues short of the CDR3 end, and the missing part is taken from the germline J gene. Germline lookup yields CDR1 LNHDA and CDR2 SQIVND (reference sequence). The V gene end was trimmed by 9 bases and the J gene end by 4 bases; junction bases not matched to a gene: 10. This CDR3 contains 15 residues.

Details on this clone: The CDR3 end is not reached by the read, which stops 3 residues before it; the germline J gene fills it in. V usage is TRBV20-1 and J usage is TRBJ1-4; D may be TRBD1 (5 bases). The V end lost 1 base, the J end lost 8 bases, and 11 bases lay between the germline ends. Germline assignment: CDR1 DFQATT and CDR2 SNEGSKA (reference sequence). This CDR3 comprises 13 residues. Partial CDR3 DNA: TGCAGTGCTAGAGTTAGGGGTCTCGAAAAA. Its protein is CSARVRGLEK. The whole CDR3 protein is CSARVRGLEKLFF.

On this clone itself: The read halts 3 residues ahead of the CDR3 end, with the missing end drawn from the germline J gene. This sequence joins TRBV7-6 and TRBJ2-2; 11 nucleotides line up with TRBD1. Per the germline V gene, CDR1 is SGHVS and CDR2 is FNYEAQ. The CDR3 spans 16 residues. Trimming at V came to 5 bases and at J to 5 bases, leaving 7 bases not matched to a gene. The sequenced CDR3 bases are TGTGCCAGCAGCGGGAGAGGGACAGGGGGGACCGGGGAG. Translation gives CASSGRGTGGTGE. The whole CDR3 is CASSGRGTGGTGELFF.

As concerns this clone: The read is 3 residues too short to cover the CDR3 end, so that end is filled in from the germline J gene. The V gene is TRBV7-6, the J gene TRBJ2-7, with D possibly being TRBD1 (6 bases). Trimming shortened V by 5 bases and J by 5 bases, and 16 bases separated the two germline ends. CDR1 and CDR2 from the germline V gene are SGHVS and FNYEAQ. This CDR3 has 14 amino acids. Here the CDR3 reads CASSPSQGYHEQYF. The CDR3 bases that were read are TGTGCCAGCAGCCCCTCCCAGGGGTACCACGAG.

The sequenced part of the CDR3 DNA is TGTGCCAGCAGTTCCTGGGCCGTAAGCTCCTATAATTCACCC. Translating it yields CASSSWAVSSYNSP. The whole CDR3 protein reads CASSSWAVSSYNSPLHF. The rearrangement joins TRBV6-2 or TRBV6-3 to TRBJ1-6; the D is unclear. The read falls 3 residues short of the CDR3 end, and the missing part is taken from the germline J gene. Germline assignment: CDR1 MNHEY and CDR2 SVGEGT. V gave up 4 bases and J gave up 0 bases, with 13 bases separating them. The length of the CDR3 is 17 residues.

Remarks on this clone: The read ends 3 residues before the CDR3 terminus; that terminus is restored from the germline J gene. The chain couples TRBV2 to TRBJ1-3; D gene uncertain. The CDR3 length is 14 residues. CDR1 SNHLY and CDR2 FYNNEI come from the germline V gene. V lost 6 bases and J lost 3, with 12 bases in between. CDR3 DNA (partial): TGTGCCAGCAGGCCCGGGCGGGATGGAAACACC. Translating it yields CASRPGRDGNT. The complete CDR3 protein is CASRPGRDGNTIYF.